This T cell receptor beta chain stems from a study of cytomegalovirus exposure and HLA in healthy donors (dated by TCRdb to 2016 to 2017). The study in broad terms: In an earlier analysis of around 540 of the donors, approximately 300 Gb of sequence data and about 110 million unique TCR beta sequences from 150 million to 200 million T cells were reported. About 280 gigabases of sequencing data and tens of millions of unique TCR sequences made up an early release that covered nearly 650 HLA-typed donors. Of the 300 to 450 genotyped donors, around 81% fell in the genetic ancestry cluster associated with self-reported Caucasian donors. The study was designed to test whether signatures of past pathogen exposure could be identified by cataloging public T cell receptors. The study profiled the T cell repertoires of some 610 subjects by immunosequencing and related them to cytomegalovirus serostatus. Along with the roughly 670-subject first cohort, a separate validation cohort of over a hundred different subjects was used. To predict cytomegalovirus infection status, the study brought together high-throughput TCR immunosequencing, statistical association of individual TCRs with disease status, and machine learning. A later analysis re-analyzed previously published TCR beta repertoires from approximately 700 donors and added high-resolution HLA genotyping to study TCR occurrence patterns. In the later analysis, no new phenotypic data were used to find candidate immune exposures; instead, reliance was placed on TCR beta sequences and their occurrence across donors. In an earlier analysis of a few hundred of the donors, high-throughput TCR beta sequencing was used to judge whether each TCR beta V gene segment behaved as functional or pseudogenic. Donor age, sex, ethnicity and CMV serostatus were compiled together with the repertoire data. In a later genetic analysis, genome-wide SNP genotypes for about 60% of the 666 donors were used, and that subset was treated as a discovery cohort. Every repertoire in the discovery cohort had been generated on one and the same sequencing platform. Class I and class II HLA loci were covered by the typing at four-digit resolution. Typing coverage differed by locus: A, B, C, DRB1 and DQB1 were typed in about 620-630 donors, DQA1 in approximately 520, DPA1 in nearly 610, and DPB1 in around 490. Because of strong linkage in the cohort, four to six DR-DQ haplotypes were treated as single units for association and clustering. Among 300 to 500 genotyped donors of the cohort, an average of roughly 230,000 unique TCR beta nucleotide sequences was sequenced per donor, of which about 18% were non-productive. The full study reports these points: The cohort was sequenced for TCR beta chains only, and without alpha or paired-chain data the features that could be detected were limited. Across donors, most TCR sequences were observed very rarely, whereas some public TCRs were present in many individuals. In a later analysis, most CMV-associated TCR beta chains were found to appear HLA-restricted, with HLA associations seemingly driven largely by CMV exposure. Some IMGT-functional V segments, including TRBV6-2 and TRBV6-3, could not be told apart with the 87-base-pair reads, so those segments were excluded. Immune exposure information for the cohort was limited to CMV serostatus. A later genetic analysis reported fewer N-insertions in productive TCRs among donors in an Asian-associated ancestry cluster than the 666-donor mean. In an earlier analysis of more than 500 of the donors, most TCR beta V segments appeared in productive rearrangements about 87% or about 30% of the time, broadly matching IMGT annotations. In a later analysis, HLA-associated TCR beta chains showed more clonal expansion and lower generation probabilities than non-associated chains that were equally common. The classifier was reported to diagnose cytomegalovirus status with high specificity and sensitivity in both the original cohort and the validation cohort. When HLA alleles, especially DR and DQ, strongly co-occurred, TCR associations were difficult to assign to individual alleles. In a later analysis, several top co-occurrence clusters were reported to appear linked to parvovirus B19, influenza, CMV and Epstein-Barr virus. It was suggested by the authors that the approach could potentially be generalized to other disease states and immunological phenotypes. A further reported finding was that TCR beta sequences accurately predicted the HLA-A and HLA-B alleles for most subjects in the first cohort. A total of fewer than 200 TCR beta chains were listed by the study as associated with cytomegalovirus. In a later analysis, TCR association rates were found to vary across HLA loci, with the most associated TCRs seen for DRB1 alleles and the fewest for HLA-C alleles. HLA typing was unavailable for some donors at each locus, so association tests used only the typed subset. The sequencing pipeline was judged likely to have produced a cluster of highly shared sequence variants as a technical artifact. An association between a missense DCLRE1C variant and V-gene and J-gene trimming of TCR beta chains was found in a later genetic analysis and replicated in an independent cohort. Approximately 18 rarely observed V segments, including chromosome 9 orphons, were excluded from the earlier analysis of approximately 500 of the donors because counts were too low. Presence/absence analyses assumed roughly uniform sequencing depth across donors, an assumption that may not hold. A few of the identified cytomegalovirus-associated TCR beta chains were confirmed in vitro to be specific for cytomegalovirus antigens. At a false discovery rate of 0.05, a later analysis linked about 17,000 TCR beta sequences to specific HLA alleles. Correlated functional status among segregating V segments might reflect linkage disequilibrium, but an unknown experimental factor could not be ruled out.

In regard to this clone: No cognate antigen has been identified for it. Per-nucleotide qualities are absent, and no much larger clonotype sits a single base away.

The cohort was made up of approximately 670 healthy bone marrow donors. All cohort members were sampled while nominally healthy, although unrecorded immune exposures were likely present. The donor was CMV seronegative and was included in the group of several hundred seronegative cohort members. A peripheral blood sample was provided by each donor, and peripheral blood mononuclear cells were used for TCR beta sequencing. The Qiagen DNeasy Blood Extraction Kit was used to extract genomic DNA from the blood cell samples. The CDR3, cysteine through phenylalanine, is 15 amino acids long. CDR3 DNA is the only sequence kept; it has 45 bases, read in frame from the first base. The germline ends are 17 bases apart after V is trimmed by 6 bases and J by 2 bases. The germline V gene encodes CDR1 SGHRS and CDR2 YFSETQ. Library construction relied on the immunoSEQ multiplex PCR assay. The multiplex PCR relied on a mix of 60 forward primers for TCR Vbeta segments and 13 reverse primers for TCR Jbeta segments. Amplification of the CDR3 region of rearranged TCR beta genes was performed with a multiplex PCR assay on genomic DNA. Amplified TCR beta libraries were sequenced as 87-base-pair reads on the Illumina HiSeq System. The authors' analysis ran thus. A later analysis tallied 80 million to 95 million unique TCR beta chains across the 550 to 850 repertoires, and around 12 million of those chains were shared by two or more donors. Raw reads were error-corrected and collapsed into unique sequences with a nearest-neighbor algorithm that merged closely related sequences to remove PCR and sequencing errors. V, D and J gene segments were assigned by aligning CDR3 sequences to IMGT reference sequences. For a sequence to be retained, a match of at least six nucleotides was required to both a V gene segment and a J gene segment. A rearrangement counted as productive if the CDR3 had no stop codons and remained in frame with V and J, and every other rearrangement counted as non-productive. Following IMGT convention, CDR3 was defined as the stretch from the second conserved V-encoded cysteine to the conserved J-encoded phenylalanine. In an earlier analysis of just under 600 of the donors, sequences lacking an unambiguous match to a single V gene segment were excluded. An earlier analysis of roughly 590 of the donors called V segments functional above 56.7% productive rearrangements and segregating when the between-donor standard deviation exceeded 5%. To diagnose cytomegalovirus status from the catalog of TCR beta chain sequences, a statistical classification framework was built. In a later analysis, V and J genes were assigned by comparing TCR nucleotide sequences against IMGT/GENE-DB human TR gene sequences. The TCRdist pipeline was used in a later analysis to assign CDR3 sequences and most-parsimonious VDJ recombination scenarios. In a later analysis, each TCR beta chain was defined by its CDR3 amino acid sequence together with its V-gene family, and reads lacking a unique V-gene family were excluded. In a later analysis, approximately 640 highly shared, low-generation-probability nucleotide sequences were removed to address suspected cross-contamination and a sequencing artifact. A later analysis calculated a clonal expansion index for each public chain from normalized within-repertoire ranks of inferred template counts. In a later analysis, generation probabilities were computed with a VDJ recombination model fitted to out-of-frame rearrangements, and the resulting probabilities were checked against IGoR. A later analysis scored TCR-TCR, TCR-HLA and TCR-CMV co-occurrence with hypergeometric tests, applying a repertoire-size bias correction to TCR pairs. False discovery rates were estimated in a later analysis by permuting HLA or CMV assignments 20 times. In a later analysis, co-occurring TCRs were grouped using DBSCAN, with TCRdist sequence similarity added in when clustering inside HLA-allele-positive subsets. Repertoires with fewer than 30,000 or more than 120,000 public chains, plus five repertoires with anomalous nucleotide sharing, were excluded from co-occurrence clustering. Sourced from immuneACCESS, this table was stored by TCRdb with only in-frame sequences that have V and J called. A share of the clones is absent; for the studies checked, an unresolved V gene accounts for under half, and the remainder has no known explanation. V and J calls and clone size are given by that table; D and trimming were obtained from the DNA. This sample lists hundreds of thousands of clones; approximately 80% were detected once. Approximately 0.62% of the sample belongs to the ten largest clones.

The source material was PBMCs. The V gene is TRBV5-1 and the J gene is TRBJ1-1; TRBD1 could be the D gene, as 6 bases match. The source of this sequence is a woman aged 40 to 50 in good health and CMV-seronegative. The sequenced DNA is TGCGCCAGCAAGTCTCCTGGACAGCTAAACACTGAAGCTTTCTTT. This gives the protein CASKSPGQLNTEAFF.